This is a list of T cell receptor beta chains from one sample in a study of kidney transplant recipient with SARS-CoV-2 infection. A single record per CDR3 protein comes from TCRdb applying MiXCR to the reads. The sample records 250,000 or so distinct CDR3 sequences, more than 25% being singletons. The starting material was a blood sample, obtained at baseline and around day 120 from a kidney transplant recipient. All receptors derive from a male patient in his 30s who had COVID-19 and was a kidney transplant recipient. Some T cells may trace back to the graft donor. Both conserved end residues are part of each CDR3. The D gene is left open where the match is weak. Part of the rows lack a size; the others show once, few, many or a class for expanded clones.

v_call	cdr3_length	j_call	d_call	clone_size	cdr3_aa	cdr3_nt
TRBV19	13	TRBJ2-5	-	many	CASSIGGWETQYF	TGTGCCAGTAGTATTGGGGGGTGGGAGACCCAGTACTTC
TRBV9	15	TRBJ1-1	-	many	CASSARLTGITEAFF	TGTGCCAGCAGCGCCCGACTCACAGGGATTACTGAAGCTTTCTTT
TRBV7-7	18	TRBJ2-1	TRBD2	many	CASSLNPEGLAGGNEQFF	TGTGCTAGCAGCCTCAACCCGGAGGGACTAGCGGGAGGTAATGAGCAGTTCTTC
TRBV19	14	TRBJ2-1	TRBD2	few	CASKIGTTVLEQFF	TGTGCCAGTAAGATCGGGACTACGGTCCTAGAGCAGTTCTTC
TRBV7-9	14	TRBJ2-2	-	many	CASPWRTFTGELFF	TGTGCCAGCCCTTGGCGTACTTTCACCGGGGAGCTGTTTTTT
TRBV21-1	18	TRBJ2-1	-	-	CASSRPLASAGVANEQFF	TGTGCCAGCAGCCGCCCCCTAGCTTCGGCGGGAGTTGCGAATGAGCAGTTCTTC
TRBV5-1	16	TRBJ2-7	TRBD1	many	CASSSYRDRRTYEQYF	TGCGCCAGCAGTTCGTACCGGGACAGGAGAACCTACGAGCAGTACTTC
TRBV24-1	16	TRBJ2-2	-	many	CATSDLAQGITGELFF	TGTGCCACCAGTGATTTGGCTCAGGGTATCACCGGGGAGCTGTTTTTT
TRBV6-6	14	TRBJ2-7	TRBD2	many	CASTRTSVTYEQYF	TGTGCCAGCACCCGGACTAGCGTTACCTACGAGCAGTACTTC
TRBV3-1	17	TRBJ1-1	-	many	CASSDIDPISIRTEAFF	TGTGCCAGCAGCGATATAGATCCCATTTCAATTCGCACTGAAGCTTTCTTT
TRBV6-1	16	TRBJ1-3	TRBD1	many	CASSLGTGPSGNTIYF	TGTGCCAGCAGCCTCGGGACAGGGCCTTCTGGAAACACCATATATTTT
TRBV28	14	TRBJ2-1	-	many	CASNKGLSISEQFF	TGTGCCAGCAACAAAGGACTGTCGATCAGTGAGCAGTTCTTC
TRBV5-6	16	TRBJ1-3	-	many	CASRRGVLTSGNTIYF	TGTGCCAGCAGACGGGGGGTCCTGACCTCTGGAAACACCATATATTTT
TRBV7-2	17	TRBJ2-3	TRBD2	few	CASSLGGLASGTDTQYF	TGTGCCAGCAGCTTAGGGGGACTAGCGTCGGGTACAGATACGCAGTATTTT
TRBV18	13	TRBJ1-1	-	-	CASSPPGNTEAFF	TGTGCCAGCTCCCCTCCCGGGAACACTGAAGCTTTCTTT
TRBV20-1	19	TRBJ1-1	-	-	CSATALGGSASIVSTEAFF	TGCAGTGCTACAGCCTTAGGCGGGTCCGCGTCAATCGTGAGCACTGAAGCTTTCTTT
TRBV3-1	15	TRBJ1-2	TRBD1	many	CASSPPTGRLGGYTF	TGTGCCAGCAGCCCTCCGACAGGGCGGCTTGGAGGCTACACCTTC
TRBV7-9	17	TRBJ2-3	TRBD1	-	CASSLLGDRAFTDTQYF	TGTGCCAGCAGCTTGTTAGGGGACAGGGCTTTCACAGATACGCAGTATTTT
TRBV6-5	16	TRBJ2-7	TRBD2	many	CASSLCYGLAGHEQYF	TGTGCCAGCAGTCTATGCTACGGACTAGCGGGACATGAGCAGTACTTC
TRBV18	15	TRBJ2-2	TRBD2	many	CASSLPSGENGELFF	TGTGCCAGCTCACTCCCTAGCGGGGAGAACGGGGAGCTGTTTTTT
TRBV12-2	17	TRBJ1-2	-	many	CASRSYMTPRKTYGYTF	TGTGCAAGTCGCTCGTATATGACTCCACGAAAGACCTATGGCTACACCTTC
TRBV5-1	15	TRBJ2-1	TRBD1	few	CASSGGTGNYNEQFF	TGCGCCAGCAGCGGAGGGACAGGGAACTACAATGAGCAGTTCTTC
TRBV6-1	16	TRBJ1-5	-	many	CASSVGARGLGQPQHF	TGTGCCAGCAGTGTTGGGGCCAGGGGCTTAGGTCAGCCCCAGCATTTT
TRBV3-1	18	TRBJ2-2	-	many	CASSSPHPISGLTGELFF	TGTGCCAGCAGCAGCCCACATCCCATTTCAGGCTTGACCGGGGAGCTGTTTTTT
TRBV11-2	13	TRBJ2-1	-	many	CASSLGSYNEQFF	TGTGCCAGCAGCTTAGGGTCTTATAATGAGCAGTTCTTC
TRBV5-4	13	TRBJ2-7	TRBD2	-	CASRELLAGPNYF	TGTGCCAGCAGGGAACTACTAGCGGGGCCCAATTACTTC
TRBV25-1	16	TRBJ2-7	TRBD2	many	CASSGLTSYYNYEQYF	TGTGCCAGCAGTGGTTTGACTAGCTACTATAACTACGAGCAGTACTTC
TRBV28	13	TRBJ1-5	-	many	CASSTTYNQPQHF	TGTGCCAGCAGTACCACTTACAATCAGCCCCAGCATTTT
TRBV5-1	15	TRBJ2-7	-	-	CASSPETEGRDEQYF	TGCGCCAGCAGCCCGGAGACAGAGGGTCGGGACGAGCAGTACTTC
TRBV24-1	17	TRBJ1-2	-	many	CATSISYSTRKTYGYTF	TGTGCCACCAGTATAAGCTATAGTACCAGAAAGACCTATGGCTACACCTTC
TRBV3-1	17	TRBJ1-2	-	many	CASSGWVTLRKTYGYTF	TGTGCCAGCAGCGGATGGGTCACCCTTCGAAAGACCTATGGCTACACCTTC
TRBV29-1	15	TRBJ2-7	-	many	CSVETPPHPSYEQYF	TGCAGCGTTGAAACCCCTCCCCACCCCTCCTACGAGCAGTACTTC
TRBV28	17	TRBJ1-2	-	many	CASIGLGAFFHNYGYTF	TGTGCCAGCATAGGTTTAGGGGCTTTTTTCCATAACTATGGCTACACCTTC
TRBV20-1	13	TRBJ1-4	-	-	CSARDWSGSQLFF	TGCAGTGCTAGAGATTGGAGCGGCAGCCAACTGTTTTTT
TRBV7-9	12	TRBJ2-5	-	many	CASSSLKVEQYF	TGTGCCAGCAGCTCGTTAAAGGTGGAGCAGTACTTC
TRBV5-1	14	TRBJ2-7	-	many	CASSSQPSSYEQYF	TGCGCCAGCAGCTCGCAGCCAAGCTCCTACGAGCAGTACTTC
TRBV12-5	17	TRBJ1-2	-	many	CASGGPTLQGKTYGYTF	TGTGCTAGTGGTGGTCCAACTTTGCAGGGAAAGACCTATGGCTACACCTTC
TRBV5-8	16	TRBJ1-2	-	many	CASCSGHPRKTYGYTF	TGTGCCAGCTGCAGTGGTCATCCACGAAAGACCTATGGCTACACCTTC
TRBV5-1	17	TRBJ2-3	-	-	CASSLGTGSGGTDTQYF	TGCGCCAGCAGCTTGGGGACGGGTAGCGGAGGCACAGATACGCAGTATTTT
TRBV29-1	12	TRBJ2-5	-	few	CSVLNWKETQYF	TGCAGCGTACTGAATTGGAAAGAGACCCAGTACTTC